The 16 T cell receptor beta chains listed next were all sequenced from one sample in a study of T cells after yellow fever vaccination. In TCRdb, the 5' RACE reads were re-called with MiXCR into one record per CDR3 protein. In the table there are some 320,000 distinct CDR3 sequences, around 4.3% of which are singletons. The material sequenced was PBMCs, taken 15 days after the yellow fever booster vaccination. These receptors were obtained from a man aged 18-30 years who received the YFV17D yellow fever vaccine.

Only a few counts were recorded for this clonotype. The rearrangement uses TRBV20-1 and TRBJ1-5, with D possibly TRBD1 on 6 matching bases. The V end was cut by 5 bases, the J end by 1 base, with 15 bases between. The germline V gene encodes CDR1 DFQATT and CDR2 SNEGSKA (reference sequence). The CDR3 is made up of 15 amino acids. CDR3 coding DNA: TGCAGTGCTCCCCGGGGCCAGGGGAGCAATCAGCCCCAGCATTTT. It codes for CSAPRGQGSNQPQHF.

This clonotype came up a few times. This chain uses TRBV4-3 with TRBJ2-7, with D unclear. The CDR3 runs to 13 residues. V was cut by 0 bases and J by 4 bases, with 7 bases left in between. Germline CDR1 is LGHNA and CDR2 is YSLEER. This CDR3 reads CASSQDLNYEQYF. Here the CDR3 DNA reads TGCGCCAGCAGCCAAGACTTAAATTACGAGCAGTACTTC.

This clonotype was detected many times. The V gene is TRBV6-5, the J gene TRBJ1-1; the D is unclear. The V and J ends lost 0 bases and 7 bases respectively, with 12 bases between them. The CDR3 has 14 amino acids. Germline CDR1 reads MNHEY; CDR2 reads SVGAGI. CDR3 sequence reads: CASSYSRLTDEAFF. The CDR3 DNA reads TGTGCCAGCAGTTACTCGAGGTTAACGGATGAAGCTTTCTTT.

This clonotype was picked up many times. The rearrangement joins TRBV6-6 to TRBJ2-5; 7 bases are shared with TRBD1. The CDR3 extends over 15 amino acids. The J segment lost 5 bases and the V segment lost 4 bases, leaving 10 bases of the junction unmatched. CDR1 is MNHNY and CDR2 is SVGAGI in the germline V gene (reference sequence). The CDR3 region is CASSWRTGLGETQYF. CDR3 coding DNA: TGTGCCAGCAGTTGGAGGACAGGCCTAGGGGAGACCCAGTACTTC.

This clonotype was seen repeatedly, ten times or more. The chain couples TRBV7-9 to TRBJ1-6; TRBD1 might be the D (5 bases). The CDR3 runs 14 residues. V lost 5 bases, J lost 11 bases, and 16 bases lay in between. Germline V gene lookup returns CDR1 SEHNR and CDR2 FQNEAQ (reference sequence). The CDR3 reads CASSEDLRGAPLHF. DNA of the CDR3: TGTGCCAGCAGCGAGGACCTAAGGGGAGCACCCCTCCACTTT.

This clonotype was seen only a few times. The chain recombines TRBV7-2 with TRBJ2-5; 7 bases are shared with TRBD2. Germline CDR1 SGHTA, CDR2 FQGNSA. The CDR3 length is 15 residues. Trimming at V came to 4 bases and at J to 5 bases, leaving 10 bases not matched to a gene. The CDR3 reads CASSSNRAGIETQYF. The CDR3 nucleotides read TGTGCCAGCAGCTCAAATCGAGCGGGGATTGAGACCCAGTACTTC.

This clonotype was recorded at least ten times. This chain links TRBV4-3 with TRBJ2-1; 10 nucleotides agree with TRBD2. The CDR3 has 15 residues. Germline loops: CDR1 LGHNA, CDR2 YSLEER. With V trimmed by 1 base and J by 3 bases, 0 bases remained unmatched. This chain's CDR3 is CASSQVAGGYNEQFF. As DNA, the CDR3 is TGCGCCAGCAGCCAAGTAGCGGGGGGCTACAATGAGCAGTTCTTC.

This clonotype occurred many times. CDR3 sequence reads: CASSRDQGGNTGELFF. The CDR3 DNA reads as TGCGCCAGCAGCCGGGATCAGGGTGGGAACACCGGGGAGCTGTTTTTT. This chain joins TRBV5-1 and TRBJ2-2; D might be TRBD1 or TRBD2, each matching 5 bases. Germline-derived CDR1 and CDR2 are SGHRS and YFSETQ. The CDR3 runs to 16 residues. Deletions cut 4 bases from V and 1 base from J, with 14 bases between.

This rearrangement joins TRBV5-5 to TRBJ2-2; D ambiguous. This CDR3 spans 17 amino acids. Trimming left V 4 bases short and J 2 bases short, with 18 bases between. Germline V gene lookup returns CDR1 SGHKS and CDR2 YYEKEE (reference sequence). The CDR3 DNA reads TGTGCCAGCAGCCCCCGACCAGCCTGGTTTAACACCGGGGAGCTGTTTTTT. Translated, it gives CASSPRPAWFNTGELFF.

The chain has TRBV20-1 and TRBJ2-5, with 10 nucleotides matching TRBD2. This CDR3 spans 16 amino acids. Germline V gives CDR1 DFQATT, CDR2 SNEGSKA (reference sequence). V gave up 5 bases and J gave up 4 bases; unmatched junction bases: 13. CDR3 amino acids: CSASLVAGGVSETQYF. CDR3 nucleotides: TGCAGTGCTTCCCTCGTAGCGGGGGGCGTGTCAGAGACCCAGTACTTC.

This clonotype has at least ten counts. The V call is TRBV5-1, the J call TRBJ2-5; 9 bases are shared with TRBD2. V was clipped by 0 bases and J by 5 bases; unmatched bases: 14. Germline CDR1 is SGHRS and CDR2 is YFSETQ. The CDR3 contains 18 residues. The CDR3 DNA reads TGCGCCAGCAGCTTGGGGGCTTATAGCGGGGGAAGACTGGAGACCCAGTACTTC. This codes for CASSLGAYSGGRLETQYF.

The rearrangement joins TRBV20-1 to TRBJ2-2, with D possibly matching TRBD2 (5 bases). The germline CDR1 and CDR2 sequences are DFQATT and SNEGSKA (reference sequence). The CDR3 covers 15 residues. The V gene lost 6 bases and the J gene lost 3 bases, with 17 bases spanning the gap. The CDR3 sequence is CSARPFGMYTGELFF. CDR3 nucleotide sequence: TGCAGTGCCCGTCCATTCGGGATGTACACCGGGGAGCTGTTTTTT.

This clonotype has only a few counts. The rearrangement links TRBV9 to TRBJ1-5; the match to TRBD1 covers 8 bases. The V and J ends lost 5 bases and 5 bases, in that order; junction bases with no gene match: 9. This CDR3 comprises 15 residues. Germline CDR1 is SGDLS and CDR2 is YYNGEE. The chain's CDR3 is CASSPGQGRYQPQHF. The CDR3 nucleotides read TGTGCCAGCAGTCCAGGACAGGGAAGATATCAGCCCCAGCATTTT.

In this sample, this clonotype turned up a few times. The chain recombines TRBV4-2 with TRBJ2-1, with 8 bases fitting TRBD2. The V gene end was trimmed by 4 bases and the J gene end by 4 bases; junction bases not matched to a gene: 18. The CDR3 is 19 amino acids. Germline V gene sequence: CDR1 LGHNA, CDR2 YNFKEQ. The CDR3 DNA is TGTGCCAGCAGCCTAAAAGGCCGGGGGGGGCGAGGGTCGTACAATGAGCAGTTCTTC. As protein: CASSLKGRGGRGSYNEQFF.

The V call is TRBV4-1, the J call TRBJ2-1; 16 bases map to TRBD2. After removal of 5 bases from V and 4 bases from J, the junction contained 8 bases not matched to a gene. This CDR3 region has 18 residues. Germline CDR1 reads MGHRA; CDR2 reads YSYEKL. Here the CDR3 DNA reads TGCGCCAGCAGCAGGGGACTAGCGGGGGGGCAGAGGTACAATGAGCAGTTCTTC. Translation gives CASSRGLAGGQRYNEQFF.

Ten or more counts support this clonotype. The chain links TRBV7-2 to TRBJ2-7; TRBD2 might be the D (5 bases). The germline gives CDR1 SGHTA, CDR2 FQGNSA. Trimming pared 1 base from V and 6 bases from J, leaving 7 bases between. The CDR3 consists of 12 residues. This CDR3 reads CASSLDAGEQYF. CDR3 DNA: TGTGCCAGCAGCTTAGACGCGGGCGAGCAGTACTTC.